Sequencing of this TCR beta chain was carried out in a study of patients and donors after allogeneic stem cell transplantation. TCRdb reanalysed the RT-PCR reads using MiXCR and keeps one entry per CDR3 protein. The data hold some 150,000 distinct CDR3 sequences, with approximately 37% observed a single time. Germline loops: CDR1 SQVTM, CDR2 ANQGSEA. Trimming shortened V by 5 bases and J by 2 bases, and 21 bases separated the two germline ends. The CDR3 is made up of 16 amino acids. The chain has TRBV29-1 and TRBJ1-2; no firm D call. Specimen: blood, either unsorted or a sorted T cell fraction (not recorded which). This receptor was obtained from a human donor who was either an allogeneic HSCT recipient or a stem cell or donor lymphocyte infusion donor (not recorded which). It is not recorded whose cells these are; they may come from a transplant donor. The CDR3 region is CSVTEWRLDKNYGYTF. The CDR3 DNA reads as TGCAGCGTTACGGAGTGGCGGTTAGATAAAAACTATGGCTACACCTTC.